These T cell receptor beta chains were read from a single sample in a study of cytomegalovirus exposure and HLA in healthy donors. Method: immunoSEQ multiplex PCR; TCRdb's copy keeps in-frame clones and lacks some. The sample has about 96,000 clones, about 70% seen once. What was sequenced was PBMCs. Receptor source: a woman in her 70s in good health and CMV-seropositive. CDR3s leave out the opening cysteine and the closing phenylalanine or tryptophan.

j_call,cdr3_length,v_call,cdr3_aa
TRBJ1-1,13,TRBV6-5,ASSHMTGGNTEAF
TRBJ2-5,13,TRBV10-3,AISGGSPSQETQY
TRBJ1-5,14,TRBV19,ASSIGVRGLEEPQH
TRBJ1-4,11,TRBV28,ASSLGGDEKLF
TRBJ1-6,13,TRBV19,ASSKGPNYNSPLH
TRBJ1-6,12,TRBV6-1,ASSEAGINSPLH
TRBJ2-5,11,TRBV5-1,ASSLFLAETQY
TRBJ1-5,14,TRBV7-6,ASSLEDRRSNQPQH
TRBJ2-6,13,TRBV7-3,ASSSTGSGANVLT
TRBJ1-2,16,TRBV4-2,ASSQDPMGGGESYGYT
TRBJ2-5,13,TRBV18,ASSPLGLAEETQY
TRBJ1-1,11,TRBV11-3,ASSQTVNTEAF
TRBJ2-3,12,TRBV14,ASSHLVVCDTQY
TRBJ2-5,11,TRBV7-9,SSSFGQGETQY
TRBJ2-5,13,TRBV2,ASSSPGGGSETQY
TRBJ2-7,10,TRBV30,ASGTGFYEQY
TRBJ2-1,14,TRBV29-1,SVGGVQGRSYNEQF
TRBJ2-3,17,TRBV4-1,ASSQDPGMGIDGTDTQY
TRBJ1-1,10,TRBV11-2,ASSLEGHVAF
TRBJ1-2,11,TRBV30,AWSQQTNYGYT
TRBJ2-1,13,TRBV18,ASSPGSGSLNEQF
TRBJ1-4,12,TRBV19,ASSKTGISEKLF
TRBJ2-2,13,TRBV2,ASSETGLDTGELF
TRBJ2-1,12,TRBV27,ASSLAGVDNEQF
TRBJ2-5,15,TRBV23-1,ASSQALAGTGQETQY
TRBJ2-1,15,TRBV28,ASQGLAGVISYNEQF
TRBJ1-6,13,TRBV2,ASYRDRVPFGPLH
TRBJ2-2,15,TRBV4-3,ASSQDRGGRNTGELF
TRBJ2-1,10,TRBV29-1,SVEDFPYEQF
TRBJ2-5,13,TRBV9,ASSVMGTVGETQY
TRBJ1-6,15,TRBV15,ATSRGGGGTGRSPLH
TRBJ2-2,12,TRBV6-5,ASSYSRDTGELF
TRBJ1-6,12,TRBV14,ASSRDGDYSPLH
TRBJ1-1,14,TRBV6-6,ASSYTGTGSNTEAF
TRBJ1-4,14,TRBV7-9,ASSLRWGGRNEKLF
TRBJ2-2,14,TRBV4-3,ASSQEDRNAGGELF
TRBJ1-4,14,TRBV11-2,ASSLVSGDRREKLF
TRBJ2-3,11,TRBV5-1,ASSYDRTDTQY
TRBJ1-1,13,TRBV7-9,ASSLGTGQNTEAF
TRBJ2-3,15,TRBV7-6,ASSVSRGIASTDTQY
TRBJ1-4,12,TRBV5-5,ASSQGAANEKLF
TRBJ2-2,13,TRBV27,ASSYSTGVPGELF
TRBJ2-2,12,TRBV5-4,ASRREPNTGELF
TRBJ2-7,13,TRBV19,ASSIAGLASYEQY
TRBJ2-2,13,TRBV5-1,ASSLYRVNTGELF
TRBJ2-5,12,TRBV18,ASSPNARGETQY
TRBJ2-5,14,TRBV4-2,ASSGGQGAVQETQY
TRBJ1-1,11,TRBV9,ASSVELRGEAF
TRBJ2-7,9,TRBV18,ASSRAGEQY
TRBJ1-3,13,TRBV18,ASSTGGAPGNTIY
TRBJ1-6,14,TRBV7-2,ASRRGMGAYNSPLH
TRBJ1-2,13,TRBV2,ASSERGGQGYGYT
NA,12,TRBV10-2,ASSGQGLSYEQY
TRBJ1-2,12,TRBV2,ASSPGTGGSGYT
TRBJ1-5,13,TRBV15,ATSLEGGANQPQH
TRBJ1-4,12,TRBV10-3,AISRAQGGEKLF